This TCR beta chain was identified during a study of cytomegalovirus exposure and HLA in healthy donors (dated by TCRdb to the late 2010s). In the study overall: An earlier analysis of a few hundred of the donors reported about 260 Gb of sequence data and approximately 120 million unique TCR beta sequences obtained from around 180 million T cells. About 310 gigabases of sequencing data and 70 million to 100 million unique TCR sequences were included in an early release covering roughly 600 HLA-typed donors. Among the 398 genotyped donors, approximately 82% belonged to the genetic ancestry cluster associated with self-reported Caucasian donors. The aim of the study was to test whether cataloging public T cell receptors could identify signatures of past pathogen exposure. The study used immunosequencing to profile the T cell repertoires of 666 subjects and linked those repertoires to cytomegalovirus serostatus. Besides the first cohort of approximately 670 subjects, a separate validation cohort made up of over 100 different subjects was used. The study combined high-throughput TCR immunosequencing, statistical association of individual TCRs with disease status, and machine learning to predict cytomegalovirus infection status. A later analysis re-analyzed previously published TCR beta repertoires from 666 donors and added high-resolution HLA genotyping to study TCR occurrence patterns. In the later analysis, no new phenotypic data were used to find candidate immune exposures; instead, reliance was placed on TCR beta sequences and their occurrence across donors. An earlier analysis of fewer than 750 of the donors used high-throughput TCR beta sequencing to judge whether each TCR beta V gene segment behaved as functional or pseudogenic. Alongside the repertoire data, information on donor age, sex, ethnicity and CMV serostatus was compiled. A later genetic analysis took genome-wide SNP genotypes for about 65% of the roughly 670 donors and used that subset as a discovery cohort. Every discovery cohort repertoire had been produced on one sequencing platform. HLA typing included class I and class II loci at four-digit resolution. Typing coverage differed by locus: A, B, C, DRB1 and DQB1 were typed in roughly 620-630 donors, DQA1 in about 550, DPA1 in over 600, and DPB1 in around 440. Because of strong linkage in the cohort, four to six DR-DQ haplotypes were treated as single units for association and clustering. Among over 350 genotyped donors of the cohort, an average of approximately 250,000 unique TCR beta nucleotide sequences were sequenced per donor, roughly a sixth of them non-productive. Overall results and qualifications from the work: A later analysis associated 16,951 TCR beta sequences with specific HLA alleles at a false discovery rate of 0.05. According to a later genetic analysis, donors in an Asian-associated ancestry cluster had fewer N-insertions in productive TCRs than the approximately 670-donor mean. In a later analysis, the rate of TCR association differed among HLA loci, with DRB1 alleles having the most associated TCRs and HLA-C alleles having the fewest. The cohort was sequenced for TCR beta chains only, and without alpha or paired-chain data the features that could be detected were limited. Most CMV-associated TCR beta chains appeared to be HLA-restricted in a later analysis, and the HLA associations seemed to be driven largely by CMV exposure. According to a later analysis, parvovirus B19, influenza, CMV and Epstein-Barr virus appeared linked to several top co-occurrence clusters. Because counts were too low, around 17 rarely observed V segments, including chromosome 9 orphons, were left out of the earlier analysis of 500 to 750 of the donors. Broadly in line with IMGT annotations, most TCR beta V segments showed up in productive rearrangements about 87% or about 30% of the time in an earlier analysis of several hundred of the donors. An association between a missense DCLRE1C variant and V-gene and J-gene trimming of TCR beta chains was found in a later genetic analysis and replicated in an independent cohort. In both the original and validation cohorts, the classifier was reported to diagnose cytomegalovirus status with high specificity and sensitivity. It was suggested by the authors that the approach could potentially be generalized to other disease states and immunological phenotypes. Correlated functional status among segregating V segments might be attributable to linkage disequilibrium, but an unknown experimental factor could not be ruled out. A few of the identified cytomegalovirus-associated TCR beta chains were confirmed in vitro to be specific for cytomegalovirus antigens. Because HLA typing was missing for some donors at each locus, association tests included only the typed subset. The 87-base-pair reads could not distinguish some IMGT-functional V segments, including TRBV6-2 and TRBV6-3, so those segments were excluded. Most TCR sequences were seen in very few donors, while some public TCRs were found in many individuals. Roughly uniform sequencing depth across donors was assumed in presence/absence analyses, although this assumption may not hold. In a later analysis, HLA-associated TCR beta chains were found to be more clonally expanded and to have lower generation probabilities than equally common non-associated chains. A cluster of highly shared sequence variants was judged likely to be a technical artifact of the sequencing pipeline. The only immune exposure information available for the cohort was CMV serostatus. The study listed 150 to 200 TCR beta chains as associated with cytomegalovirus. A further reported finding was that TCR beta sequences accurately predicted the HLA-A and HLA-B alleles for most subjects in the first cohort. When HLA alleles, especially DR and DQ, strongly co-occurred, attributing TCR associations to individual alleles was difficult.

The library was made by the immunoSEQ multiplex PCR assay. For the multiplex PCR, a mixture combining 60 forward primers for TCR Vbeta segments and 13 reverse primers for TCR Jbeta segments was used. A multiplex PCR assay on genomic DNA amplified the CDR3 region of rearranged TCR beta genes. The amplified TCR beta libraries were sequenced on the Illumina HiSeq System as 87-base-pair reads. The original pipeline was this. A later analysis counted about 80 million unique TCR beta chains across the 500 to 850 repertoires, and some 11 million of these chains were shared by at least two donors. Raw reads were error-corrected and collapsed into unique sequences by a nearest-neighbor algorithm in which closely related sequences were merged to remove PCR and sequencing errors. To assign V, D and J gene segments, CDR3 sequences were aligned to IMGT reference sequences. Each retained sequence needed at least a six-nucleotide match to both a V gene segment and a J gene segment. A rearrangement was called productive if the CDR3 had no stop codons and remained in frame with V and J, and every other rearrangement was called non-productive. Following IMGT convention, CDR3 was defined as the stretch from the second conserved V-encoded cysteine up to the conserved J-encoded phenylalanine. In an earlier analysis of more than 550 of the donors, sequences lacking an unambiguous match to a single V gene segment were excluded. An earlier analysis of some 500 of the donors classified V segments as functional when productive rearrangements were above 56.7% and as segregating when the standard deviation between donors was above 5%. A statistical classification framework was built to diagnose cytomegalovirus status from the catalog of TCR beta chain sequences. V and J gene assignment, in a later analysis, came from comparing TCR nucleotide sequences with IMGT/GENE-DB human TR gene sequences. In a later analysis, CDR3 sequences and most-parsimonious VDJ recombination scenarios were assigned using the TCRdist pipeline. In a later analysis, each TCR beta chain was defined by its CDR3 amino acid sequence together with its V-gene family, and reads lacking a unique V-gene family were excluded. In a later analysis, approximately 590 highly shared, low-generation-probability nucleotide sequences were removed to address suspected cross-contamination and a sequencing artifact. A later analysis calculated a clonal expansion index for each public chain from normalized within-repertoire ranks of inferred template counts. A later analysis computed generation probabilities with a VDJ recombination model fitted to out-of-frame rearrangements, and checked the results against IGoR. In a later analysis, hypergeometric tests were used to score TCR-TCR, TCR-HLA and TCR-CMV co-occurrence, with a repertoire-size bias correction applied to TCR pairs. To estimate false discovery rates, a later analysis permuted the HLA or CMV assignments 20 times. In a later analysis, co-occurring TCRs were grouped using DBSCAN, and TCRdist sequence similarity was added for clustering within HLA-allele-positive subsets. Co-occurrence clustering excluded repertoires with fewer than 30,000 or more than 120,000 public chains, plus five with anomalous nucleotide sharing. TCRdb limited this immuneACCESS table to in-frame rearrangements with V and J called. A share of clones is missing; checked studies link under half to unresolved V genes, and the rest is unexplained. V, J and clone size derive from that table, while D and trimming were established from the DNA sequence. The sample has under 200,000 clones on record, roughly 73% of them singletons. More than 4% of the sample is in the top ten clones.

Reading from cysteine to phenylalanine, the CDR3 counts 12 amino acids. The sequence is cut down to CDR3 DNA, 36 bases in frame from base 1. A distance of 7 bases separates the germline ends of V and J, which lose 0 bases and 7 bases respectively. Sequences LNHNV (CDR1) and YYDKDF (CDR2) are obtained from the germline V gene (reference sequence). The cohort was made up of about 670 healthy bone marrow donors. Cohort members were all nominally healthy when sampled, although unrecorded immune exposures were likely present. The donor was CMV seronegative and belonged to the group of roughly 330 seronegative cohort members. Every donor gave a peripheral blood sample, and the peripheral blood mononuclear cells from that sample were used for TCR beta sequencing. The Qiagen DNeasy Blood Extraction Kit was used to extract genomic DNA from the blood cell samples. A note on this clone: The antigen it recognizes is unknown. Base qualities are not at hand, and no much larger clone is one base apart.

The receptor chain draws on TRBV15 and TRBJ2-7; no confident D gene assignment can be made. Sequencing was carried out using PBMCs. This sequence originates from a male donor in good health and CMV-seronegative. DNA sequence: TGTGCCACCAGCAGAGATGTCGGGGAGCAGTACTTC. Its protein reads: CATSRDVGEQYF.